This T cell receptor beta chain was recorded in a study of blood T cell repertoires in COVID-19. The CDR3 has 16 amino acids. Between the trimmed V and J ends, which lost 1 base and 5 bases, there was a span of 18 bases. Germline assignment: CDR1 SGHVS and CDR2 FNYEAQ. Method: immunoSEQ multiplex PCR; TCRdb's copy keeps in-frame clones and lacks some. This sample has a few hundred thousand clones, with 90% found just once. Participants' reported clinical history set cohort assignment. Sequenced sample: PBMCs or T cells enriched from blood (not recorded which). This receptor was taken from a man aged 25-45 years who had been exposed to COVID-19. J is TRBJ2-7 and V is TRBV7-6; D is perhaps TRBD2 (6 bases). Written as DNA, the CDR3 is TGTGCCAGCAGCTTAGAAATGGAGGCAGGGACTCACGAGCAGTACTTC. It specifies CASSLEMEAGTHEQYF.